What follows describes a single T cell receptor (beta chain). Its antigen is unknown. The sample belongs to a study of blood T cells in healthy people across ages. About the research overall: Template switching recovered approximately one barcoded beta molecule for every two T cells. Findings and caveats of the study: PBMCs that were unsorted prevented a conclusive naive versus antigen-experienced comparison.

Healthy Caucasian individuals from Russia aged 6 to 90 served as donors. With V trimmed by 5 bases and J by 5 bases, 4 bases remained unmatched. The CDR3 has 13 amino acids. Germline CDR1 MNHEY, CDR2 SMNVEV (reference sequence). Combining a sample-barcoded 5' primer with a J-beta primer mix, a second PCR ran for about 6 to 11 cycles. Every cDNA molecule carried a tag from a template-switch adaptor bearing 12 random nucleotides. MiXCR, applied by TCRdb to the 5' RACE reads, yields one record per CDR3 protein. Of about 970,000 distinct CDR3 sequences in the sample, about 51% are singletons; the top ten hold 20% to 25%.

What was sequenced was blood. The sequence was obtained from a woman aged 60 to 75 in good health. This rearrangement joins TRBV27 to TRBJ2-3, with TRBD1 identical over 7 bases. CDR3 region: CASSGTAIDTQYF. The CDR3, as DNA: TGTGCCAGCAGTGGGACAGCGATAGATACGCAGTATTTT.